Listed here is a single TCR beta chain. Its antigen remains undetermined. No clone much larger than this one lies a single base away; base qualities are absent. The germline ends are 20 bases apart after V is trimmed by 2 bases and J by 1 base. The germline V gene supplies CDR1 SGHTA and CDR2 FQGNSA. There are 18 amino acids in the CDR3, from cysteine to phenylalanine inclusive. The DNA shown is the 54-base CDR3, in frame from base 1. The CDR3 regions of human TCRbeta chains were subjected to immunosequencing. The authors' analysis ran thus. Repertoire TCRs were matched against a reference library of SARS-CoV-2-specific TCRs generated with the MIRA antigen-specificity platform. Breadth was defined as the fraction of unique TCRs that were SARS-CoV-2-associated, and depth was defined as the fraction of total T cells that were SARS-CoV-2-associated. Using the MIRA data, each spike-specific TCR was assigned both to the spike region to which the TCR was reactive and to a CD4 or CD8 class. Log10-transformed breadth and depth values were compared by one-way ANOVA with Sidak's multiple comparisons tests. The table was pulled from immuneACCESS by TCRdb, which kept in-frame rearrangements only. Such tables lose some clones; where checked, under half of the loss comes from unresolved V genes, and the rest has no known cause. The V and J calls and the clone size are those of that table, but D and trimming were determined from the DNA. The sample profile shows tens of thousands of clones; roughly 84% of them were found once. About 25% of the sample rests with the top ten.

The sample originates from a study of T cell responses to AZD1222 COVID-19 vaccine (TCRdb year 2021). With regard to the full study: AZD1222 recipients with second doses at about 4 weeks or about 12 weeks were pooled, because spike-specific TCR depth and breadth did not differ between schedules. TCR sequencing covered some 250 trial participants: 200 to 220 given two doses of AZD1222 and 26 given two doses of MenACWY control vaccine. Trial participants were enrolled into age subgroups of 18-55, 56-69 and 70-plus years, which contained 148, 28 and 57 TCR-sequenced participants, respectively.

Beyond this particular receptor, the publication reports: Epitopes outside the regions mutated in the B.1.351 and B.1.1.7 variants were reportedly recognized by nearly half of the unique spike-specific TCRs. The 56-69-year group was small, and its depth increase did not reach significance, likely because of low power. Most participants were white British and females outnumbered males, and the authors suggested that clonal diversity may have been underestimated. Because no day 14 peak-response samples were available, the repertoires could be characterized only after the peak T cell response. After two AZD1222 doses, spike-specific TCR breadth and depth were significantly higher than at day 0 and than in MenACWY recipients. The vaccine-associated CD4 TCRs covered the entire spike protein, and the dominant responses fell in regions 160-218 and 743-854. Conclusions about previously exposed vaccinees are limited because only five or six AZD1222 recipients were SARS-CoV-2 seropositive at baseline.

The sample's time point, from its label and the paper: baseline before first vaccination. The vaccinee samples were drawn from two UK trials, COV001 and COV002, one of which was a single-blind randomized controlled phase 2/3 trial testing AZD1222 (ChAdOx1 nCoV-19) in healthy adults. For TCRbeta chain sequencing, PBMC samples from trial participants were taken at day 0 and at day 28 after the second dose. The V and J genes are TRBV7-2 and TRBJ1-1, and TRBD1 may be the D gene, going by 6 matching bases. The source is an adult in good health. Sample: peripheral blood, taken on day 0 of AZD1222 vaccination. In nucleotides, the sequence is TGTGCCAGCAGCTTAACCGGCCCCGGGGGCAGGGCGAACACTGAAGCTTTCTTT. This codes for CASSLTGPGGRANTEAFF.